These 17 T cell receptor beta chains were all obtained from the same sample, sequenced in a study of blood T cell repertoires in COVID-19 (dated by TCRdb to between 2020 and 2021). Receptor libraries were prepared by the immunoSEQ multiplex PCR assay. The immuneACCESS repertoire file appears here via TCRdb, limited to in-frame rearrangements. These files lack a portion of the clones; in checked studies, under half of the deficit traces to unresolved V genes, and the cause of the others is not known. This sample gives about 140,000 clones in total; under 80% of them show up just once. The ten biggest clones cover around 13% of the sample. Sequenced input: peripheral blood. These receptors were obtained from a man older than 75 with acute or convalescent COVID-19.

The rearrangement joins TRBV6-5 to TRBJ2-5, with 7 bases aligning to TRBD1. From germline, CDR1 is MNHEY and CDR2 SVGAGI. There are 14 residues in the CDR3. V shed 7 bases, J shed 0 bases, and the junction held 5 bases outside the gene matches. CDR3 sequence reads: CASKVGQYQETQYF. The CDR3 DNA reads as TGTGCCAGCAAAGTGGGACAGTACCAAGAGACCCAGTACTTC.

The V and J genes are TRBV7-3 and TRBJ2-7, with 9 nucleotides matching TRBD1. CDR1 SGHTA and CDR2 FQGTGA come from the germline V gene. The trim removed 5 bases at V and 6 bases at J, leaving 8 bases unmatched. This CDR3 contains 14 residues. CDR3 protein: CASSPSGQGSEQYF. DNA of the CDR3: TGTGCCAGCAGCCCATCGGGACAGGGTTCCGAGCAGTACTTC.

The chain uses TRBV20-1 and TRBJ2-7; D ambiguous. CDR1 is DFQATT and CDR2 is SNEGSKA in the germline V gene (reference sequence). V shed 5 bases and J shed 6 bases, with 8 bases lying between them. The CDR3 loop spans 10 amino acids. The CDR3 nucleotides are TGCAGTGCTGAGACACTCGAGCAGTACTTC. This translates into CSAETLEQYF.

The V gene is TRBV12-3 or TRBV12-4, the J gene TRBJ1-5, with unresolved D. V was pared by 1 base and J by 6 bases, with 7 bases between. CDR3 length equals 13 residues. The CDR3 sequence is CASSLERGQPQHF. As DNA, the CDR3 is TGTGCCAGCAGTTTAGAGAGAGGTCAGCCCCAGCATTTT.

This chain connects TRBV7-2 to TRBJ2-1, with D possibly matching TRBD1 (6 bases). The CDR3 is 12 residues long. The V gene lost 8 bases and the J gene lost 5 bases, with 10 bases spanning the gap. Germline lookup yields CDR1 SGHTA and CDR2 FQGNSA. CDR3 DNA: TGTGCCAGCGCCTCAGGGGACAATGAGCAGTTCTTC. Translating gives CASASGDNEQFF.

This chain uses TRBV2 with TRBJ1-5, with 8 bases aligning to TRBD1. V trimming: 6 bases; J trimming: 7 bases; junction bases outside the gene matches: 5. Germline V gives CDR1 SNHLY, CDR2 FYNNEI. The CDR3 loop spans 13 amino acids. The CDR3 sequence: CASRPGGGQPQHF. The CDR3 DNA reads as TGTGCCAGCAGGCCAGGGGGCGGGCAGCCCCAGCATTTT.

The chain employs TRBV5-3 and TRBJ2-1; 9 nucleotides agree with TRBD1. TRBV5-3 is annotated as an ORF whose role is uncertain. CDR3 size: 17 residues. The trim removed 0 bases at V and 4 bases at J, leaving 8 bases unmatched. The CDR3 sequence is CARSLGIGTGSYNEQFF. Written as DNA, the CDR3 is TGTGCCAGAAGCTTGGGAATCGGGACAGGGTCTTACAATGAGCAGTTCTTC.

J is TRBJ2-2 and V is TRBV24-1, with D possibly TRBD2 on 5 matching bases. The CDR3 runs 14 residues. Trimming stripped 9 bases from V and 0 bases from J, with 10 bases between. CDR1 and CDR2 from the germline V gene are KGHDR and SFDVKD. The DNA for the CDR3 is TGTGCCACCGGCCCCGGGGCGAACACCGGGGAGCTGTTTTTT. It translates to CATGPGANTGELFF.

This chain joins TRBV7-9 and TRBJ2-1, with 10 bases that match TRBD2. There are 18 residues in the CDR3. Trimming at V came to 1 base and at J to 10 bases, leaving 16 bases not matched to a gene. Germline-derived CDR1 and CDR2 are SEHNR and FQNEAQ (reference sequence). The CDR3 loop is CASSLGPSGGVTMREQFF. CDR3 bases: TGTGCCAGCAGCTTAGGTCCTAGCGGGGGAGTTACAATGAGGGAGCAGTTCTTC.

The chain combines TRBV7-3 with TRBJ2-2; 7 positions match TRBD1. Germline-derived CDR1 and CDR2 are SGHTA and FQGTGA. The CDR3 is made up of 16 amino acids. V was pared by 4 bases and J by 0 bases, with 5 bases of the junction left unmatched. The CDR3 DNA sequence: TGTGCCAGCAGCTCCGGACAGGCCACGAACACCGGGGAGCTGTTTTTT. As protein: CASSSGQATNTGELFF.

This clone was counted only a few times. The chain couples TRBV11-2 to TRBJ2-1, with a weak D call TRBD2 (5 bases). Per the germline V gene, CDR1 is SGHAT and CDR2 is FQNNGV. V lost 2 bases and J 8 bases, leaving 7 bases between the germline ends. The CDR3 is 12 residues long. The CDR3 nucleotides are TGTGCCAGCAGCTTAACGAGGGATGAGCAGTTCTTC. Protein sequence: CASSLTRDEQFF.

The chain links TRBV7-9 to TRBJ2-2; 9 bases fit TRBD1. The trim removed 5 bases at V and 6 bases at J, leaving 13 bases unmatched. CDR1 is SEHNR, CDR2 FQNEAQ, per germline (reference sequence). The CDR3 sequence is 17 residues long. The CDR3, as DNA: TGTGCCAGCAGCCCACCCCCCGGGACAGGGATCGCCGGGGAGCTGTTTTTT. This encodes CASSPPPGTGIAGELFF.

This sequence joins TRBV11-2 and TRBJ2-1, with 8 bases lining up with TRBD1. Losses at the gene ends were 1 base for V and 1 base for J; bases not matched to a gene: 9. CDR3 length equals 18 residues. Germline V gene lookup returns CDR1 SGHAT and CDR2 FQNNGV. The CDR3: CASSLGGTGIGSYNEQFF. The CDR3 bases are TGTGCCAGCAGCTTAGGCGGGACAGGCATAGGGTCCTACAATGAGCAGTTCTTC.

V gene TRBV14 combines with J gene TRBJ2-3; 7 bases agree with TRBD2. V shed 4 bases, J shed 1 base, and the junction held 5 bases outside the gene matches. The germline CDR1 and CDR2 sequences are SGHDN and FVKESK. This CDR3 has 15 residues. CDR3 sequence (DNA): TGTGCCAGCAGCCCTTTGGGGGGGGGCACAGATACGCAGTATTTT. Its translation: CASSPLGGGTDTQYF.

CDR3 nucleotide sequence: TGTGCCAGCAGTTCCGATACAGGGGGTTATGGCTACACCTTC. It is translated as CASSSDTGGYGYTF. The J gene is TRBJ1-2, the V gene TRBV28; 8 bases agree with TRBD1. Trimming took 4 bases from V and 5 from J; bases not matched to a gene: 6. CDR1 and CDR2 (germline): MDHEN, SYDVKM. The CDR3 runs to 14 residues.

The chain carries TRBV18 and TRBJ1-1; 7 nucleotides line up with TRBD1. CDR3 length: 13 amino acids. CDR1 KGHSH and CDR2 LQKENI come from the germline V gene. With 5 bases clipped from V and 1 base from J, the junction kept 1 base outside the gene matches. CDR3 amino acids: CASSGDRNTEAFF. CDR3 nucleotide sequence: TGTGCCAGCTCAGGGGACAGGAACACTGAAGCTTTCTTT.

This clone was observed a few times. CDR3: CASVTGLAGEEYEQYF. The CDR3 coding sequence is TGTGCTAGTGTCACAGGGCTAGCGGGGGAAGAATACGAGCAGTACTTC. The chain carries TRBV12-5 and TRBJ2-7; 10 bases are a match to TRBD2. The germline CDR1 and CDR2 sequences are LGHNT and FRNRAP. There are 16 residues in the CDR3. V gave up 7 bases and J gave up 4 bases; unmatched junction bases: 13.